This TCR beta chain was captured by sequencing in a study of identical twins. V dropped 2 bases and J dropped 1 base, with 17 bases sitting between them. From germline, CDR1 is LGHNA and CDR2 YNFKEQ. The CDR3 covers 17 residues. Study conclusions and caveats: Where out-of-frame alpha sequences were twin-shared, they showed excess low generation probability. Cross-sectional statistical analysis, not tracking of the same donors, underpinned the conclusions.

TCRdb re-called the 5' RACE reads with MiXCR, one entry per CDR3 protein. Here the sample spans 1.5 million to 2 million distinct CDR3 sequences, roughly a third being singletons. This clonotype was found a few times. Its target is not known. V gene TRBV4-2 combines with J gene TRBJ2-5; D may correspond to TRBD1 or TRBD2 (6 bases each). This clonotype was sampled from a newborn girl in good health. Material: cord blood. DNA of the CDR3: TGTGCCAGCAGCCAAAAGAAAGGAAGGGGGGCCCAAGAGACCCAGTACTTC. Protein product: CASSQKKGRGAQETQYF.